Listed below are T cell receptor beta chains from one sample, sequenced in a study of T cells in localized non-small cell lung cancer. The table came from immunoSEQ multiplex PCR; TCRdb's copy has only in-frame clones and leaves some out. Of around 64,000 clones in the sample, roughly 89% were seen once. Sample: peripheral blood, taken before any cancer treatment. The source of these receptors is a man between 40 and 70 years old with stage I squamous cell lung carcinoma. Both conserved end residues are part of each CDR3. A D gene is named only where the DNA matches it firmly. Only some rows state a clone size, as once, few, many or a class for expanded clones.

once	TRBV18	TRBJ1-5	TRBD1	CASSPDRPGNQPQHF	TGTGCCAGCTCACCGGACAGGCCAGGGAATCAGCCCCAGCATTTT
.	TRBV28	TRBJ1-1	.	CASSTALRGSTEAFF	TGTGCCAGCAGTACCGCCCTCAGGGGCTCGACTGAAGCTTTCTTT
.	TRBV9	TRBJ1-4	.	CASSARAPNEKLFF	TGTGCCAGCAGCGCCCGGGCCCCCAATGAAAAACTGTTTTTT
.	TRBV2	TRBJ2-5	TRBD2	CASASGRAGETQYF	TGTGCCAGTGCTAGCGGGAGGGCTGGGGAGACCCAGTACTTC
.	TRBV5-4	TRBJ2-3	TRBD2	CASSASGSRRDTQYF	TGTGCCAGCAGCGCGAGCGGGAGTCGACGAGATACGCAGTATTTT
.	TRBV19	TRBJ1-1	.	CASSKGGVGYPTEAFF	TGTGCCTCCTCAAAGGGGGGGGTCGGTTATCCCACTGAAGCTTTCTTT
.	TRBV7-9	TRBJ2-3	TRBD1	CASSSTGDDDTQYF	TGTGCCAGCAGCTCTACAGGGGACGATGATACGCAGTATTTT
.	TRBV28	TRBJ2-7	.	CASSSGNHEQYF	TGTGCCAGCAGTTCAGGGAACCACGAGCAGTACTTC
.	TRBV28	TRBJ2-2	TRBD1	CASSFLSGGNTGELFF	TGTGCCAGCAGTTTTCTCTCAGGGGGAAACACCGGGGAGCTGTTTTTT
.	TRBV19	TRBJ2-1	TRBD1	CASSRQGSNEQFF	TGTGCCAGTAGTCGACAGGGATCGAATGAGCAGTTCTTC
.	TRBV5-6	TRBJ2-7	.	CASRSGPVGEQYF	TGTGCCAGCAGGTCGGGACCCGTTGGGGAGCAGTACTTC
.	TRBV14	TRBJ2-7	.	CASSPGTGEQYF	TGTGCCAGCAGCCCGGGGACTGGCGAGCAGTACTTC
.	TRBV5-1	TRBJ2-3	.	CASSLDSGGDTQYF	TGCGCCAGCAGCTTGGATAGTGGGGGAGATACGCAGTATTTT
.	TRBV11-2	TRBJ1-3	.	CASSAQMDSGNTIYF	TGTGCCAGCAGCGCTCAGATGGACTCTGGAAACACCATATATTTT
many	TRBV7-9	TRBJ2-1	.	CASSHGFGEQFF	TGTGCCAGCAGCCATGGGTTCGGGGAGCAGTTCTTC
few	TRBV5-6	TRBJ1-1	.	CASSPGLGAFF	TGTGCCAGCAGTCCGGGCCTCGGGGCTTTCTTT
.	TRBV11-3	TRBJ2-3	.	CASSLGGSTDTQYF	TGTGCCAGCAGCTTAGGGGGGAGCACAGATACGCAGTATTTT
.	TRBV2	TRBJ2-7	.	CASSEGPNHEQYF	TGTGCCAGCAGTGAAGGGCCCAACCACGAGCAGTACTTC
.	TRBV7-8	TRBJ2-3	TRBD2	CASSLPLGASGPDSTDTQYF	TGTGCCAGCAGCTTACCACTCGGGGCTAGCGGGCCAGATAGCACAGATACGCAGTATTTT
few	TRBV19	TRBJ1-5	.	CASSSSRGQPQHF	TGTGCCAGTAGTTCCTCGAGAGGACAGCCCCAGCATTTT
.	TRBV7-2	TRBJ2-7	TRBD2	CASSSRTSGGEQYF	TGTGCCAGCAGCTCACGGACTAGCGGTGGCGAGCAGTACTTC
.	TRBV5-1	TRBJ1-4	TRBD1	CASSFQGARNEKLFF	TGCGCCAGCAGCTTCCAGGGGGCGCGCAATGAAAAACTGTTTTTT
.	TRBV7-9	TRBJ1-4	TRBD1	CASSGRQGDEKLFF	TGTGCCAGCAGCGGTAGACAGGGTGATGAAAAACTGTTTTTT
.	TRBV4-1	TRBJ2-6	TRBD1	CASSFIDRVRSGANVLTF	TGCGCCAGCAGCTTCATAGACAGGGTGCGGTCCGGGGCCAACGTCCTGACTTTC
.	TRBV5-4	TRBJ2-5	.	CASSAAASEETQYF	TGTGCCAGCAGCGCCGCAGCGTCTGAAGAGACCCAGTACTTC
.	TRBV28	TRBJ2-7	.	CASALRSVSYEQYF	TGTGCCAGCGCCCTAAGGAGTGTGAGCTACGAGCAGTACTTC
.	TRBV15	TRBJ2-7	.	CATSRTRTHSYSYEQYF	TGTGCCACCAGCAGAACCCGTACCCACAGTTACTCCTACGAGCAGTACTTC
.	TRBV28	TRBJ1-2	.	CASSSPGRVDYGYTF	TGTGCCAGCAGTTCCCCCGGCAGGGTAGACTATGGCTACACCTTC
once	TRBV19	TRBJ1-5	.	CASSIGGHNQPQHF	TGTGCCAGTAGTATCGGGGGTCACAATCAGCCCCAGCATTTT
.	TRBV30	TRBJ1-1	.	CAWSSWNTEAFF	TGTGCCTGGAGTAGCTGGAACACTGAAGCTTTCTTT
once	TRBV30	TRBJ2-7	.	CAWGLGLHYEQYF	TGTGCCTGGGGGCTAGGACTGCACTACGAGCAGTACTTC
.	TRBV7-2	TRBJ2-7	.	CASSLEADKPYEQYF	TGTGCCAGCAGCTTAGAGGCGGACAAGCCTTACGAGCAGTACTTC
.	TRBV4-1	TRBJ1-5	.	CASSQGRGRDQPQHF	TGCGCCAGCAGCCAAGGGCGGGGACGGGATCAGCCCCAGCATTTT
.	TRBV29-1	TRBJ2-5	.	CSATVRQETQYF	TGCAGCGCGACAGTCCGCCAAGAGACCCAGTACTTC
.	TRBV9	TRBJ1-2	.	CASSPSYAPTSEGYTF	TGTGCCAGCAGCCCGTCATACGCCCCGACCTCGGAGGGCTACACCTTC
.	TRBV9	TRBJ2-1	.	CASSVGGAPSSYNEQFF	TGTGCCAGCAGCGTGGGCGGGGCGCCCAGCTCCTACAATGAGCAGTTCTTC
once	TRBV2	TRBJ2-1	.	CASSSKPGGNEQFF	TGTGCCAGCAGTTCCAAACCTGGAGGCAATGAGCAGTTCTTC
.	TRBV6-4	TRBJ1-5	TRBD1	CASSDSIRTGKYSNQPQHF	TGTGCCAGCAGTGACTCGATTCGGACAGGAAAATATAGCAATCAGCCCCAGCATTTT
.	TRBV19	TRBJ1-2	.	CATKWGRTSSHGYTF	TGTGCCACAAAGTGGGGTCGAACCTCTTCCCATGGCTACACCTTC
.	TRBV2	TRBJ2-3	.	CASRGFGGRGREDTQYF	TGTGCCAGCAGGGGTTTTGGAGGTAGGGGACGAGAAGATACGCAGTATTTT